Detailed here is one TCR beta chain. In the source study's methods: Reference gene primers were amplified, and this amplification served to estimate nucleated cell counts. Sequenced by immunoSEQ multiplex PCR; TCRdb stores in-frame clones only, minus some. V, J and clone size derive from that table, while D and trimming were established from the DNA sequence. The sample lists approximately 70,000 clones, 79% occurring once. This entry belongs to a study of blood T cell repertoires in COVID-19. Overall study context: Samples representing acute and convalescent COVID-19 were sourced from the United States, Italy and Spain. PBMCs, B-cell-depleted T cells, or T cells provided the cDNA or gDNA that made up the material.

The CDR3 length is 13 residues. The germline V gene encodes CDR1 SGHRS and CDR2 YFSETQ. V gave up 0 bases and J gave up 4 bases, with 5 bases separating them. The sequence came from a man in his fifties or sixties with active or convalescent COVID-19. The gene calls are TRBV5-1 and TRBJ2-1, with D maybe TRBD1 (5 bases). The sequenced material came from peripheral blood. CDR3 sequence reads: CASSLDRYNEQFF. CDR3 DNA: TGCGCCAGCAGCTTGGACAGGTACAATGAGCAGTTCTTC.